The 15 T cell receptor beta chains presented below share a single source sample, sequenced in a study of cytomegalovirus exposure and HLA in healthy donors. Amplification used 60 Vbeta primers and 13 Jbeta primers. Profiling relied on immunoSEQ multiplex PCR, and the TCRdb table lists in-frame clones only, not all of them. The sample carries over 150,000 clones, approximately 73% recorded once. Sequences were obtained from PBMCs. These receptors all stem from a man between 50 and 59 years old in good health and CMV-seronegative.

This chain joins TRBV19 and TRBJ2-7, with 7 bases lining up with TRBD1. Looked up from germline, CDR1 is LNHDA and CDR2 is SQIVND (reference sequence). This CDR3 is built from 14 residues. The junction had 6 bases not matched to a gene; V was cut back by 4 bases and J by 3 bases. The DNA of the CDR3 is TGTGCCAGTAGTAATGGGGACAGCCTCTACGAGCAGTACTTC. This sequence encodes CASSNGDSLYEQYF.

J is TRBJ2-7 and V is TRBV10-3, with TRBD1 matching over 7 bases. Germline V gene sequence: CDR1 ENHRY, CDR2 SYGVKD. The CDR3 is 14 amino acids. The junction had 6 bases not matched to a gene; V was cut back by 7 bases and J by 0 bases. The CDR3 region has the DNA TGTGCCATCACCCGACGGGACAGCTCCTACGAGCAGTACTTC. Its translation is CAITRRDSSYEQYF.

This chain connects TRBV7-2 to TRBJ2-6; D might be TRBD2 (7 bases). Germline V gene data show CDR1 as SGHTA and CDR2 as FQGNSA. This CDR3 has 17 residues. V dropped 3 bases and J dropped 2 bases, with 14 bases sitting between them. The chain's CDR3 is CASSFSGGGAGANVLTF. DNA of the CDR3: TGTGCCAGCAGCTTTAGTGGGGGGGGCGCTGGGGCCAACGTCCTGACTTTC.

The genes are TRBV9 and TRBJ2-7, with a tentative D call TRBD1 (6 bases). CDR1 is SGDLS and CDR2 is YYNGEE in the germline V gene. V lost 0 bases to trimming and J lost 2 bases, with 12 bases between them. This CDR3 is built from 15 residues. The CDR3 here is CASSVGQDPPYEQYF. In DNA form, the CDR3 reads TGTGCCAGCAGCGTAGGACAGGACCCCCCCTACGAGCAGTACTTC.

The chain employs TRBV5-4 and TRBJ1-1; D might be TRBD1 (6 bases). Germline V gene sequence: CDR1 SGHNT, CDR2 YYREEE (reference sequence). V was clipped by 4 bases and J by 11 bases, with 18 bases between them. The CDR3 length is 13 residues. CDR3: CASSPTGTRLAFF. The CDR3 bases are TGTGCCAGCAGCCCTACAGGGACGAGGCTGGCTTTCTTT. Complete variable domain (other parts from reference TRBV5-4 and TRBJ1-1): ETGVTQSPTHLIKTRGQQVTLRCSSQSGHNTVSWYQQALGQGPQFIFQYYREEENGRGNFPPRFSGLQFPNYSSELNVNALELDDSALYLCASSPTGTRLAFFGQGTRLTVV.

V usage is TRBV27 and J usage is TRBJ2-7; TRBD1 matches 9 bases. The germline V gene has CDR1 MNHEY and CDR2 SMNVEV (reference sequence). The junction had 7 bases not matched to a gene; V was cut back by 4 bases and J by 3 bases. The CDR3 spans 15 residues. The CDR3: CASSYSGTGYYEQYF. In nucleotides, the CDR3 is TGTGCCAGCAGTTACTCCGGGACAGGGTACTACGAGCAGTACTTC.

The J gene is TRBJ2-7, the V gene TRBV6-6, with D perhaps matching TRBD2 (6 bases). The germline V gene has CDR1 MNHNY and CDR2 SVGAGI (reference sequence). The V and J ends lost 6 bases and 0 bases respectively, with 12 bases between them. This CDR3 contains 14 residues. The DNA of the CDR3 is TGTGCCAGCAGATATACTAGCCTCTCCTACGAGCAGTACTTC. Its translation: CASRYTSLSYEQYF.

The V call is TRBV9, the J call TRBJ2-1, with 7 bases fitting TRBD1. This CDR3 contains 14 residues. Looked up from germline, CDR1 is SGDLS and CDR2 is YYNGEE. The V segment lost 2 bases and the J segment 3 bases; nucleotides outside the gene matches: 2. The CDR3: CASSVGQSYNEQFF. The CDR3 DNA is TGTGCCAGCAGCGTGGGACAGAGCTACAATGAGCAGTTCTTC.

This chain connects TRBV25-1 to TRBJ2-1; 8 nucleotides align to TRBD2. Germline lookup yields CDR1 MGHDK and CDR2 SYGVNS. The V and J ends lost 1 base and 6 bases, in that order; junction bases with no gene match: 5. The CDR3 sequence is 15 residues long. This chain's CDR3 is CASSELGLGSNEQFF. The CDR3 DNA reads TGTGCCAGCAGTGAATTGGGACTAGGGTCCAATGAGCAGTTCTTC.

V is TRBV7-6 and J is TRBJ2-3; 10 bases agree with TRBD2. V was clipped by 1 base and J by 5 bases; unmatched bases: 9. Germline V gene lookup returns CDR1 SGHVS and CDR2 FNYEAQ. The CDR3 length is 17 residues. The chain's CDR3 is CASSLGPPAGGQDTQYF. CDR3 sequence (DNA): TGTGCCAGCAGCTTAGGACCTCCAGCGGGGGGGCAAGATACGCAGTATTTT.

This clone was counted between two and nine times. The chain joins TRBV9 to TRBJ2-5; D perhaps matches TRBD2 (5 bases). V was trimmed by 4 bases and J by 4 bases, leaving 11 bases between them. CDR1 and CDR2 (germline): SGDLS, YYNGEE. The CDR3 totals 13 residues. CDR3 bases: TGTGCCAGCAGCCACGGGGTGCGAGAGACCCAGTACTTC. Its protein product is CASSHGVRETQYF.

The rearrangement uses TRBV12-5 and TRBJ2-2; TRBD1 is a possible D gene (7 bases). CDR3 length equals 15 residues. V was pared by 1 base and J by 5 bases, with 11 bases between. CDR1 LGHNT and CDR2 FRNRAP come from the germline V gene. CDR3: CASGLGRGRTGELFF. The CDR3 nucleotides are TGTGCTAGTGGTTTGGGCAGGGGGAGGACCGGGGAGCTGTTTTTT.

The CDR3 DNA sequence: TGTGCCAGCAGTTTAGATCTGGGAGATCCGACCCAGTACTTC. Translated: CASSLDLGDPTQYF. J is TRBJ2-5 and V is TRBV27; weak D call: TRBD2 (5 bases). V gave up 2 bases and J gave up 7 bases, with 14 bases separating them. The CDR3 sequence is 14 residues long. Germline-derived CDR1 and CDR2 are MNHEY and SMNVEV (reference sequence).

The chain uses TRBV5-1 and TRBJ1-1; 10 nucleotides match TRBD1. The CDR3 totals 15 residues. Trimming cost V 0 bases and J 4 bases; bases outside gene matches: 3. The germline CDR1 and CDR2 sequences are SGHRS and YFSETQ. The CDR3 protein is CASSLGGQGITEAFF. The CDR3 DNA reads as TGCGCCAGCAGCTTGGGGGGACAGGGGATCACTGAAGCTTTCTTT.

This clone was observed a few times. This chain uses TRBV14 with TRBJ2-5, with a possible D match to TRBD1 (6 bases). With 1 base removed from V and 7 bases from J, the gap between germline ends came to 10 bases. CDR1 is SGHDN and CDR2 is FVKESK in the germline V gene. CDR3 length equals 13 residues. The CDR3 region is CASSQAEGGTQYF. CDR3 DNA sequence: TGTGCCAGCAGCCAAGCGGAAGGGGGGACCCAGTACTTC.